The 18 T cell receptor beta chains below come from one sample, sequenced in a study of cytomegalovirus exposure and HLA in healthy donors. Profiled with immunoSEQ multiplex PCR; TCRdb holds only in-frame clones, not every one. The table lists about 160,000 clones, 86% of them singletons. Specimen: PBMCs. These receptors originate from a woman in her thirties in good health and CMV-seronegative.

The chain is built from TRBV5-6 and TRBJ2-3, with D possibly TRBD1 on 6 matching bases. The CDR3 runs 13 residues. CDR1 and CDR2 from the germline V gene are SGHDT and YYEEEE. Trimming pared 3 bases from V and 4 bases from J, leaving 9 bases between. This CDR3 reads CASSSQGPDTQYF. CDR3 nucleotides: TGTGCCAGCAGCTCGCAGGGGCCAGATACGCAGTATTTT.

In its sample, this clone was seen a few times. CDR3 protein: CASSFGIGYTF. The DNA for the CDR3 is TGTGCCAGCAGCTTTGGGATTGGCTACACCTTC. The chain is built from TRBV5-6 and TRBJ1-2, with D hard to call. The V gene's germline CDR1 is SGHDT and CDR2 YYEEEE. This CDR3 region has 11 residues. V dropped 2 bases and J dropped 7 bases, with 6 bases sitting between them.

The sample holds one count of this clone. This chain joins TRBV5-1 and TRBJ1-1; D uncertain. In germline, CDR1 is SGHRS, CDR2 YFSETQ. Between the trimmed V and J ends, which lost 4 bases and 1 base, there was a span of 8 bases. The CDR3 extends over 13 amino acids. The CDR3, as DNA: TGCGCCAGCAGCCCAGGCGGGAACACTGAAGCTTTCTTT. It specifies CASSPGGNTEAFF. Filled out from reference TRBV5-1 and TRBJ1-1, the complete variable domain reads KAGVTQTPRYLIKTRGQQVTLSCSPISGHRSVSWYQQTPGQGLQFLFEYFSETQRNKGNFPGRFSGRQFSNSRSEMNVSTLELGDSALYLCASSPGGNTEAFFGQGTRLTVV.

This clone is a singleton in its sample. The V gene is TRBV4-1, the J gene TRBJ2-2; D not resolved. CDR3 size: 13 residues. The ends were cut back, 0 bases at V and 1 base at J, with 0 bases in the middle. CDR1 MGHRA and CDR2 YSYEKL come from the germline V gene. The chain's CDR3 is CASSQENTGELFF. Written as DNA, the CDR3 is TGCGCCAGCAGCCAAGAGAACACCGGGGAGCTGTTTTTT.

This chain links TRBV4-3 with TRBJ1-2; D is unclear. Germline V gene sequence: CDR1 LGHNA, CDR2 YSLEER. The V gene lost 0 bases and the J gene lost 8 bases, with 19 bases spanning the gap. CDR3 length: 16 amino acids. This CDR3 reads CASSQDPSFHLWGYTF. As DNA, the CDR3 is TGCGCCAGCAGCCAAGATCCCTCCTTCCATCTCTGGGGCTACACCTTC.

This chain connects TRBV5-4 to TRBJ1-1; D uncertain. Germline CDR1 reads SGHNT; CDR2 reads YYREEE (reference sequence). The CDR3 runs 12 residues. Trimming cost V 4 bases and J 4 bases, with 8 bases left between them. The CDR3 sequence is CASSPDGTEAFF. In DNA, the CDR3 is TGTGCCAGCAGCCCGGACGGCACTGAAGCTTTCTTT.

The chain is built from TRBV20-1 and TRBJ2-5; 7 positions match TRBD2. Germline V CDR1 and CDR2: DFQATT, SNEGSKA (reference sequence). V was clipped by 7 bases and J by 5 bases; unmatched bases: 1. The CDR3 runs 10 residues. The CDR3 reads CSGEGETQYF. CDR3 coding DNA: TGCAGTGGGGAGGGGGAGACCCAGTACTTC.

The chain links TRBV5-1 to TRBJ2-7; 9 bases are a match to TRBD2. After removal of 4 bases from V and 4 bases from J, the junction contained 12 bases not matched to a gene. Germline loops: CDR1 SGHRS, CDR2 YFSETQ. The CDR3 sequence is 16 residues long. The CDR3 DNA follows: TGCGCCAGCAGCCCGTCGCGGCGGGAGGGGTTTTACGAGCAGTACTTC. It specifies CASSPSRREGFYEQYF.

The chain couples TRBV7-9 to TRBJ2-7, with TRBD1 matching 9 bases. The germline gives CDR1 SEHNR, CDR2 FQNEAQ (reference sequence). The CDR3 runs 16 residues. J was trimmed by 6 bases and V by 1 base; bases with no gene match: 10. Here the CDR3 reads CASSLVLRTGVREQYF. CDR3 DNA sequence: TGTGCCAGCAGCTTAGTTCTTAGGACAGGGGTTCGCGAGCAGTACTTC.

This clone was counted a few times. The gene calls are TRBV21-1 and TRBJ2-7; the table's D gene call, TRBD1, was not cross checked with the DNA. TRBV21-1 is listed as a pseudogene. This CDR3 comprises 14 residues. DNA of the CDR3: TGTGCCAGCAGCAACGAGACAGGGTACTACGAGCAGTACTTC. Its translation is CASSNETGYYEQYF.

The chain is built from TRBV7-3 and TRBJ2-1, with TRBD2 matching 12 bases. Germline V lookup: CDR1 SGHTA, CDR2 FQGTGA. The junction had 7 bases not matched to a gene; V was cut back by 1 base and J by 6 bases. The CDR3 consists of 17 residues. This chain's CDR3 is CASSLMPSGRVSNEQFF. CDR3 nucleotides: TGTGCCAGCAGCTTAATGCCTAGCGGGAGGGTAAGCAATGAGCAGTTCTTC.

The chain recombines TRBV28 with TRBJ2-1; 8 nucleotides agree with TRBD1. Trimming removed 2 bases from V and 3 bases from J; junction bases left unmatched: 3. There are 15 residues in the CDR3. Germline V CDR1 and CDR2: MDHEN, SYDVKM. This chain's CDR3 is CASSLGTGGYNEQFF. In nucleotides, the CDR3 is TGTGCCAGCAGTTTAGGGACAGGAGGCTACAATGAGCAGTTCTTC.

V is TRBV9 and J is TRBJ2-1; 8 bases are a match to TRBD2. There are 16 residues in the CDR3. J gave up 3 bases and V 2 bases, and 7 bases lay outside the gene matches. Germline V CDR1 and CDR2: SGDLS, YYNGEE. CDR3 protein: CASSVLSGSDYNEQFF. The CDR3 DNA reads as TGTGCCAGCAGCGTCCTAAGCGGGAGCGACTACAATGAGCAGTTCTTC.

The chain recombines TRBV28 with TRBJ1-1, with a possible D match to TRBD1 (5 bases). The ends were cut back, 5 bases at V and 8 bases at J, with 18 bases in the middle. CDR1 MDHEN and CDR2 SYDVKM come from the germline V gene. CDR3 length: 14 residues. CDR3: CASSPPGLLTEAFF. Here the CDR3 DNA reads TGTGCCAGCAGTCCACCGGGACTTTTAACCGAAGCTTTCTTT.

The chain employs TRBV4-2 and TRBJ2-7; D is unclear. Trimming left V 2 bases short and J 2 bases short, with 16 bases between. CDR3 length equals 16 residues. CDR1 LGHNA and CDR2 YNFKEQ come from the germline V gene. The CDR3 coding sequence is TGTGCCAGCAGCCAATCGGACGGACGGCACGCCTACGAGCAGTACTTC. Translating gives CASSQSDGRHAYEQYF.

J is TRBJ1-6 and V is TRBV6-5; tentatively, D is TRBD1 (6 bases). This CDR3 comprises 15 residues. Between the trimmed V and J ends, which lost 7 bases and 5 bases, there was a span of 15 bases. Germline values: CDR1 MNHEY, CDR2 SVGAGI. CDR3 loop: CASTYGGADNSPLHF. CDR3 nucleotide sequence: TGTGCCAGCACCTACGGGGGGGCTGATAATTCACCCCTCCACTTT.

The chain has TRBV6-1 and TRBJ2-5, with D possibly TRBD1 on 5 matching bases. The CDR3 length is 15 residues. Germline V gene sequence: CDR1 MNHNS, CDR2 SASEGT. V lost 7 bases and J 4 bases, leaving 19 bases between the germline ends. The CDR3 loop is CASIPRTRDRETQYF. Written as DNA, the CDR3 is TGTGCCAGCATCCCTCGGACCAGGGATCGAGAGACCCAGTACTTC.

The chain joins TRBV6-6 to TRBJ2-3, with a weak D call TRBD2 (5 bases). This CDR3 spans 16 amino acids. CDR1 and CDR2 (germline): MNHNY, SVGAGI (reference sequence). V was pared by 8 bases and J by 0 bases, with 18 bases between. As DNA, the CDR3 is TGTGCCAGCGGACGGAGCGGCAGTGCTAGCACAGATACGCAGTATTTT. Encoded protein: CASGRSGSASTDTQYF.